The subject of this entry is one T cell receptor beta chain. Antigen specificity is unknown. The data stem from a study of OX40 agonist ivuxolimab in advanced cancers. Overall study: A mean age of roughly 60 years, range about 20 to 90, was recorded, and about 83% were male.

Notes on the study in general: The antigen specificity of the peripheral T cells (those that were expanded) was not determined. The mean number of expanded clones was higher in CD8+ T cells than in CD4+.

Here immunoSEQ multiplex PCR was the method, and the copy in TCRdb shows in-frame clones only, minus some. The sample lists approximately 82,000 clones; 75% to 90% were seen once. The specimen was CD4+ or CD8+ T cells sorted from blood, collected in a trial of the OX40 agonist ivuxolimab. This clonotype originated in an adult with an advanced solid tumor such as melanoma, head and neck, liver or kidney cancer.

CDR3 sequence reads: CASFNQGAKTQYF. In DNA, the CDR3 is TGTGCCAGCTTTAATCAGGGGGCCAAGACCCAGTACTTC. The chain combines TRBV6-1 with TRBJ2-5; 8 bases match TRBD1. With V trimmed by 8 bases and J by 6 bases, 8 bases remained unmatched. Germline assignment: CDR1 MNHNS and CDR2 SASEGT. This CDR3 is 13 amino acids long.